Sequencing of this T cell receptor (beta chain) was carried out in a study of low-dose radiotherapy and immunotherapy resistance in tumors. Overall study context: Each fraction for Cohort 1 was 0.5 Gy, given every 2 weeks, and the total came to 6.5 Gy. Every six weeks patients received intravenous ipilimumab 1 mg/kg, and every two weeks they received intravenous nivolumab 240 mg.

Trimming removed 4 bases from V and 6 bases from J, with 13 bases in between. Germline V gene lookup returns CDR1 SQVTM and CDR2 ANQGSEA. This CDR3 is 12 amino acids long. Gene-specific TRAV and TRBV primers were used for first-strand cDNA, covering alpha and beta chains. For amplifying TCRs, the PCR ran for about 19 cycles with Phusion, which was used together with a constant-region primer and the adapter on the V primers. TCRdb re-derived calls from the reads in MiXCR, one entry per CDR3 protein. This table has roughly 100,000 distinct CDR3 sequences, about 20% appearing once. Time point specified: after trial treatment. Treatment meaning: LDRT plus nivolumab, ipilimumab, low-dose cyclophosphamide and aspirin (RACIN trial). Nivolumab, ipilimumab, aspirin, low-dose cyclophosphamide and low-dose radiotherapy were given to donors. Each patient who was eligible had an advanced solid tumor with no tumor-infiltrating lymphocytes.

The clonotype comes from a male donor with prostate cancer. The chain uses TRBV29-1 and TRBJ2-7, with no clear D. The specimen was PBMCs, collected after low-dose radiotherapy plus immunotherapy. CDR3 sequence reads: CSVGSLRSEQYF. CDR3 DNA sequence: TGCAGCGTTGGAAGTTTGCGGTCCGAGCAGTACTTC.